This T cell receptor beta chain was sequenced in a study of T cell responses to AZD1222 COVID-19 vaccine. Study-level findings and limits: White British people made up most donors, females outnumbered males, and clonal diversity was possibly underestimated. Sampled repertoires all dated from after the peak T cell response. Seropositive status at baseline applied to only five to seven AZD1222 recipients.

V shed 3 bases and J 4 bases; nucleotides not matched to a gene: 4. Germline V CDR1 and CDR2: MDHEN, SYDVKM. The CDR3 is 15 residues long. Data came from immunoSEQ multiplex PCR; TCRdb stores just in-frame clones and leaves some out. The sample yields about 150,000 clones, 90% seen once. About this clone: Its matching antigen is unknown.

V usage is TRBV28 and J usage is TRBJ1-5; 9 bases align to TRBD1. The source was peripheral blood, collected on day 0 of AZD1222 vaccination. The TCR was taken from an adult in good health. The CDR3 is CASSFPDRGNQPQHF. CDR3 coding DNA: TGTGCCAGCAGTTTCCCGGACAGGGGAAATCAGCCCCAGCATTTT.